A single sample gave rise to the 25 T cell receptor beta chains below, sequenced in a study of naive and memory T cell subsets (dated by TCRdb to about 2017). Library construction relied on UMI-ligation and nested PCR. The sequencer was an Illumina MiSeq. The ligated cDNA was amplified by four rounds of PCR, in which nested alpha and beta constant region primers were used together with the SP2 primer. TCRdb reprocessing: public reads trimmed at Q25 with fastp, clones called with MiXCR, in-frame beta chains kept. Under each unique CDR3 protein, matching rows form one entry showing the most common genes and DNA. The sample table holds more than 13,000 distinct CDR3 sequences, of which around 5.5% were seen once. Just under 8.5% of the sample is in the top ten clones. This sample's treatment or condition label indicates: skin biopsy from PPD injection site in Mantoux-positive individual. Using 3' ligation of a UMI-containing oligonucleotide to TCR cDNA, the study laid out a robust and sensitive protocol to amplify, sequence and analyze TCRs.

The sequencing here drew on skin, taken from a tuberculin skin test site. Receptor source: an adult in good health.

This chain links TRBV30 with TRBJ1-1; TRBD1 aligns across 7 bases. Germline V gene lookup returns CDR1 GTSNPN and CDR2 SVGIG (reference sequence). The CDR3 spans 11 residues. The J segment lost 6 bases and the V segment lost 5 bases, leaving 3 bases of the junction unmatched. The CDR3 spells CAWGQGAEAFF. The CDR3 DNA is TGTGCCTGGGGTCAGGGGGCTGAAGCTTTCTTT.

This clonotype has ten or more counts. V and J are TRBV19 and TRBJ1-1; D remains unclear. The CDR3 extends over 16 amino acids. Germline-derived CDR1 and CDR2 are LNHDA and SQIVND (reference sequence). Trimming removed 5 bases at V and 3 bases at J, with 19 bases between. CDR3 amino acids: CASSVRPIGVDTEAFF. In DNA form, the CDR3 reads TGTGCCAGTAGTGTCCGGCCAATTGGGGTGGACACTGAAGCTTTCTTT. Full variable domain (rest looked up from reference TRBV19 and TRBJ1-1): DGGITQSPKYLFRKEGQNVTLSCEQNLNHDAMYWYRQDPGQGLRLIYYSQIVNDFQKGDIAEGYSVSREKKESFPLTVTSAQKNPTAFYLCASSVRPIGVDTEAFFGQGTRLTVV.

Ten or more counts support this clonotype. The chain combines TRBV12-3 or TRBV12-4 with TRBJ1-2; 8 bases are a match to TRBD1. V lost 6 bases and J lost 8; bases outside the gene matches: 14. The CDR3 is made up of 15 amino acids. CDR3 DNA: TGTGCCAGCAGCCTCCCCGGACAGGGAACTCGAGGCTACACCTTC. As protein: CASSLPGQGTRGYTF.

Remarks on this clonotype: A clone one base away is much larger, so this may be a read error. V is TRBV5-1 and J is TRBJ1-1; D is uncertain. Germline V gives CDR1 SGHRS, CDR2 YFSETQ. The CDR3 has 15 residues. The CDR3 is CASGLEGRGNTEAFF. DNA of the CDR3: TGCGCCAGCGGCTTGGAAGGTCGGGGAAACACTGAAGCTTTCTTT.

Judged by abundance, this clonotype is medium-sized. The chain recombines TRBV6-2 or TRBV6-3 with TRBJ1-2; possibly TRBD1 for D (6 bases). The V end was cut by 6 bases, the J end by 0 bases, with 14 bases between. The CDR3 covers 15 residues. Germline CDR1 MNHEY, CDR2 SVGEGT. The CDR3 protein is CASSKGQSSNYGYTF. Here the CDR3 DNA reads TGTGCCAGCAGCAAAGGACAGTCCTCTAACTATGGCTACACCTTC.

This clonotype was observed many times. The V call is TRBV4-1, the J call TRBJ2-1; D uncertain. Trimming took 0 bases from V and 5 from J, leaving 11 bases between them. There are 15 residues in the CDR3. Germline assignment: CDR1 MGHRA and CDR2 YSYEKL. CDR3 amino acids: CASSQEGVSDNEQFF. The CDR3 DNA sequence: TGCGCCAGCAGCCAAGAGGGTGTTTCAGACAATGAGCAGTTCTTC.

This clonotype was seen at least ten times. This chain connects TRBV9 to TRBJ1-2, with 8 bases identical to TRBD1. CDR3 length equals 12 residues. The V gene end was trimmed by 5 bases and the J gene end by 6 bases; junction bases not matched to a gene: 3. CDR1 SGDLS and CDR2 YYNGEE come from the germline V gene. CDR3 coding DNA: TGTGCCAGCAGACAGGGGGTCGATGGCTACACCTTC. It yields the protein CASRQGVDGYTF.

The J gene is TRBJ2-2, the V gene TRBV11-3; the D call may be TRBD1 or TRBD2 (5 bases each). The V and J ends lost 3 bases and 6 bases respectively, with 14 bases between them. The CDR3 runs 15 residues. CDR1 is SGHNT and CDR2 is YENEEA in the germline V gene. The CDR3 loop is CASSFRGEGPGELFF. CDR3 nucleotide sequence: TGTGCCAGCAGCTTCAGAGGGGAAGGGCCCGGGGAGCTGTTTTTT.

Notes on this clonotype: This may be a read error: a much more frequent sequence differs by one nucleotide. The V call is TRBV2, the J call TRBJ2-3, with D maybe TRBD1 (6 bases). V shed 4 bases and J shed 5 bases, with 10 bases lying between them. CDR1 SNHLY and CDR2 FYNNEI come from the germline V gene. There are 13 residues in the CDR3. The CDR3 DNA sequence: TGTGCCAGCAGTGCACAGGGCAAAGATACGCAGTATTTT. Translation: CASSAQGKDTQYF.

The rearrangement joins TRBV7-2 to TRBJ2-1; no firm D call. The length of the CDR3 is 13 residues. CDR1 and CDR2 (germline): SGHTA, FQGNSA. Trimming took 8 bases from V and 10 from J, leaving 18 bases between them. CDR3 protein: CASGRERTGEQFF. DNA for the CDR3: TGTGCCAGCGGCCGCGAGAGGACCGGGGAGCAGTTCTTC.

This clonotype was recorded many times. V is TRBV14 and J is TRBJ2-1, with TRBD1 matching over 10 bases. The CDR3 is 18 amino acids. CDR1 is SGHDN and CDR2 is FVKESK in the germline V gene. V lost 0 bases and J lost 2; bases outside the gene matches: 7. This CDR3 is CASSQDTGGQGPYNEQFF. CDR3 coding DNA: TGTGCCAGCAGCCAAGATACAGGGGGACAGGGGCCCTACAATGAGCAGTTCTTC.

This clonotype was seen many times. The chain combines TRBV7-9 with TRBJ2-3, with TRBD1 matching 9 bases. Germline CDR1 is SEHNR and CDR2 is FQNEAQ (reference sequence). V trimming: 5 bases; J trimming: 6 bases; junction bases outside the gene matches: 9. This CDR3 contains 15 residues. The CDR3 sequence: CASSTKTGGRDTQYF. CDR3 nucleotides: TGTGCCAGCAGCACAAAAACAGGGGGCAGGGATACGCAGTATTTT.

Within the sample, this clonotype is medium-sized. The chain has TRBV29-1 and TRBJ2-3; TRBD2 agrees at 14 bases. V gave up 0 bases and J gave up 1 base; unmatched junction bases: 3. Germline CDR1 is SQVTM and CDR2 is ANQGSEA. The CDR3 loop spans 17 amino acids. DNA of the CDR3: TGCAGCGTTGAAGATGCGGGACTAGCGGGGGGCACAGATACGCAGTATTTT. It is translated as CSVEDAGLAGGTDTQYF.

This clonotype has a count of ten or more. This chain joins TRBV28 and TRBJ1-1; D gene uncertain. CDR3 length: 14 residues. Germline V gene data show CDR1 as MDHEN and CDR2 as SYDVKM. Between the trimmed V and J ends, which lost 6 bases and 1 base, there was a span of 12 bases. The CDR3 DNA reads TGTGCCAGCAGAACCAGCTATCGGAACACTGAAGCTTTCTTT. Translated: CASRTSYRNTEAFF. Looking up the rest from reference TRBV28 and TRBJ1-1 gives the full variable domain: DVKVTQSSRYLVKRTGEKVFLECVQDMDHENMFWYRQDPGLGLRLIYFSYDVKMKEKGDIPEGYSVSREKKERFSLILESASTNQTSMYLCASRTSYRNTEAFFGQGTRLTVV.

This clonotype ranks as medium-sized. The V and J genes are TRBV13 and TRBJ2-1; D call uncertain. V was trimmed by 0 bases and J by 1 base, leaving 4 bases between them. Germline CDR1 and CDR2: PRHDT and FYEKMQ (reference sequence). CDR3 length: 14 residues. CDR3 sequence: CASSLGGSYNEQFF. CDR3 DNA sequence: TGTGCCAGCAGCTTAGGCGGGTCCTACAATGAGCAGTTCTTC.

In its sample, this clonotype was seen many times. The V and J genes are TRBV29-1 and TRBJ1-1; D unclear. The CDR3 extends over 12 amino acids. Trimming took 0 bases from V and 10 from J, leaving 12 bases between them. Per the germline V gene, CDR1 is SQVTM and CDR2 is ANQGSEA. CDR3 sequence reads: CSVEDNGGRAFF. As DNA, the CDR3 is TGCAGCGTTGAAGATAATGGAGGGAGAGCTTTCTTT.

This clonotype was observed many times. The chain links TRBV7-9 to TRBJ1-5; D is ambiguous. CDR3 size: 12 residues. CDR1 and CDR2 from the germline V gene are SEHNR and FQNEAQ (reference sequence). Trimming pared 1 base from V and 5 bases from J, leaving 3 bases between. Here the CDR3 DNA reads TGTGCCAGCAGCTTAGACGATCAGCCCCAGCATTTT. Translation: CASSLDDQPQHF.

This clonotype was picked up many times. The rearrangement uses TRBV12-3 or TRBV12-4 and TRBJ1-2, with unresolved D. CDR3 size: 11 residues. V lost 8 bases, J lost 4 bases, and 8 bases lay in between. CDR3 sequence: CASAWAYGYTF. CDR3 bases: TGTGCCAGCGCCTGGGCCTATGGCTACACCTTC.

This clonotype has at least ten counts. V and J are TRBV12-3 or TRBV12-4 and TRBJ2-5; the D gene is possibly TRBD1 (5 bases). This CDR3 spans 14 amino acids. Trimming left V 5 bases short and J 0 bases short, with 10 bases between. CDR3 nucleotides: TGTGCCAGCAGTCCAGCAGGGTACCAAGAGACCCAGTACTTC. Translated, it gives CASSPAGYQETQYF.

Ten or more counts support this clonotype. V gene TRBV7-2 combines with J gene TRBJ2-4, with D perhaps TRBD2 (6 bases). Germline-derived CDR1 and CDR2 are SGHTA and FQGNSA. Trimming cost V 9 bases and J 6 bases, with 15 bases left between them. This CDR3 has 13 amino acids. The CDR3 sequence: CASGVGGGNIQYF. The DNA for the CDR3 is TGTGCCAGTGGGGTTGGGGGAGGAAACATTCAGTACTTC. The variable domain in full, completed from reference TRBV7-2 and TRBJ2-4, reads GAGVSQSPSNKVTEKGKDVELRCDPISGHTALYWYRQSLGQGLEFLIYFQGNSAPDKSGLPSDRFSAERTGGSVSTLTIQRTQQEDSAVYLCASGVGGGNIQYFGAGTRLSVL.

This clonotype was observed at least ten times. The chain joins TRBV20-1 to TRBJ2-7, with TRBD1 identical over 8 bases. The germline V gene encodes CDR1 DFQATT and CDR2 SNEGSKA (reference sequence). V was clipped by 5 bases and J by 6 bases; unmatched bases: 9. The CDR3 contains 13 residues. The CDR3, as DNA: TGCAGTGCTCAAGGGACAGGACGGCTCGAGCAGTACTTC. Translated: CSAQGTGRLEQYF.

This clonotype was recorded many times. The J gene is TRBJ2-7, the V gene TRBV4-1, with 8 nucleotides matching TRBD2. The ends lost 0 bases at V and 3 bases at J; junction bases unmatched: 10. The CDR3 is 17 amino acids. CDR1 MGHRA and CDR2 YSYEKL come from the germline V gene. In DNA, the CDR3 is TGCGCCAGCAGCCAAGAGTCTCAGAGACTAGCGAGCTACGAGCAGTACTTC. It specifies CASSQESQRLASYEQYF.

This clonotype was counted only a few times. V usage is TRBV6-6 and J usage is TRBJ1-5; the D gene is possibly TRBD1 (6 bases). Germline V lookup: CDR1 MNHNY, CDR2 SVGAGI (reference sequence). CDR3 length: 19 amino acids. Trimming took off 4 bases at V and 0 bases at J, with 22 bases between the two ends. The CDR3 nucleotides read TGTGCCAGCAGTTCGCCTAGGCAGGGGCCTTTATATAGCAATCAGCCCCAGCATTTT. This encodes CASSSPRQGPLYSNQPQHF.

This clonotype was detected many times. The V and J genes are TRBV3-1 and TRBJ2-5; the match to TRBD2 covers 8 bases. Germline lookup yields CDR1 LGHDT and CDR2 YNNKEL (reference sequence). This CDR3 is 16 amino acids long. Germline trimming cut 4 bases from V and 3 bases from J; bases unmatched to any gene: 10. The CDR3 sequence: CASSPHPSSGEETQYF. The DNA for the CDR3 is TGTGCCAGCAGCCCCCACCCGAGTAGCGGGGAAGAGACCCAGTACTTC.

As concerns this clonotype: A much larger clone lies a single base off, so this may be a read error. The J gene is TRBJ1-1, the V gene TRBV11-3, with no clear D. V lost 3 bases and J 1 base, leaving 6 bases between the germline ends. Germline CDR1 SGHNT, CDR2 YENEEA. The CDR3 covers 13 residues. For the CDR3, the DNA is TGTGCCAGCAGCTTTAAGAGGAACACTGAAGCTTTCTTT. Translation: CASSFKRNTEAFF.